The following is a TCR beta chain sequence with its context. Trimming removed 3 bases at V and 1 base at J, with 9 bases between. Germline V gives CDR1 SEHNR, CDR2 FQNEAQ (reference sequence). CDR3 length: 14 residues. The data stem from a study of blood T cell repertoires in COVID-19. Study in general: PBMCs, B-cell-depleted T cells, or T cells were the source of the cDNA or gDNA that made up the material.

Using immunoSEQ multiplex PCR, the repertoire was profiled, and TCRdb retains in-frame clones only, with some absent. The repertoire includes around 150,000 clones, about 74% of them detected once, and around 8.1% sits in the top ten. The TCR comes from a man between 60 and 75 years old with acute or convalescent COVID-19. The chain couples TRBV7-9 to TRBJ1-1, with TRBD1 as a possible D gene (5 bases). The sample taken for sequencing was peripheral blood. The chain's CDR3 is CASSLGGWNTEAFF. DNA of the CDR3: TGTGCCAGCAGCTTGGGGGGGTGGAACACTGAAGCTTTCTTT. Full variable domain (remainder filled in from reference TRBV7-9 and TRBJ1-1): DTGVSQNPRHKITKRGQNVTFRCDPISEHNRLYWYRQTLGQGPEFLTYFQNEAQLEKSRLLSDRFSAERPKGSFSTLEIQRTEQGDSAMYLCASSLGGWNTEAFFGQGTRLTVV.